The sequence of this TCR beta chain was determined in a study of blood T cells in healthy people across ages. Overall study findings and caveats: Diversity was higher, and naive CD4+ cells more numerous, in long-lived donors than in aged donors. Nothing was known about donor CMV status, and this possibly confounded expanded clonotype changes.

Samples each yielded at least 6 micrograms of total RNA. This CDR3 contains 12 residues. Trimming left V 4 bases short and J 2 bases short, with 6 bases between. CDR1 is SGHNT, CDR2 YYREEE, per germline (reference sequence). A few counts support this clonotype. Its antigen remains unknown. The use of a sample-barcoded 5' primer and a J-beta primer mix characterized a second PCR of roughly 7 to 12 cycles. Each CDR3 protein gets one entry after TCRdb re-called the 5' RACE reads with MiXCR. Among hundreds of thousands of distinct CDR3 sequences listed, approximately 60% were seen once. The sequence came from a man aged 40-55 years in good health. V and J are TRBV5-4 and TRBJ2-5; D unclear. Sequences were obtained from blood. CDR3 region: CASSQTQETQYF. In DNA form, the CDR3 reads TGTGCCAGCAGCCAGACACAAGAGACCCAGTACTTC.